The 7 T cell receptor beta chains listed next were all sequenced from one sample in a study of T-cell reconstitution after alpha-beta-depleted transplantation in children (dated by TCRdb to about 2016). Library method: PCR. The sample was run on an Illumina HiSeq 2500. TCR library preparation used molecular barcoding, with unique molecular identifiers applied to normalize quantification of the TCRbeta repertoire. TCRdb reran the public reads through fastp at Q25 and MiXCR, keeping productive beta chains. Rows merge per CDR3 protein into single entries with the most common DNA and genes. The sample contains approximately 650,000 distinct CDR3 sequences, about an eighth of them found a single time. 0.79% of the sample rests with the top ten. The treatment or condition label for this specimen denotes: allogeneic hematopoietic cell transplantation with graft depleted of TCRalphabeta T cells and CD19 B cells.

The sample consisted of PBMCs, taken before TCRalphabeta/CD19-depleted stem cell transplant. Receptors originate from a girl aged 2-10 years with congenital amegakaryocytic thrombocytopenia, due to receive a stem cell transplant.

Details on this clonotype: Just one base apart from a much larger clone, this may be a read error. The rearrangement joins TRBV28 to TRBJ2-5, with 7 bases aligning to TRBD2. Germline V gives CDR1 MDHEN, CDR2 SYDVKM. Germline trimming cut 5 bases from V and 1 base from J; bases unmatched to any gene: 13. This CDR3 comprises 17 residues. CDR3 sequence: CASSKELSWEGQETQYF. CDR3 coding DNA: TGTGCCAGCAGTAAGGAACTTAGTTGGGAGGGCCAAGAGACCCAGTACTTC. Looking up the rest from reference TRBV28 and TRBJ2-5 gives the full variable domain: DVKVTQSSRYLVKRTGEKVFLECVQDMDHENMFWYRQDPGLGLRLIYFSYDVKMKEKGDIPEGYSVSREKKERFSLILESASTNQTSMYLCASSKELSWEGQETQYFGPGTRLLVL.

The chain joins TRBV28 to TRBJ1-1; a weak D match, TRBD1 (6 bases). This CDR3 has 15 amino acids. Germline V CDR1 and CDR2: MDHEN, SYDVKM. Trimming cost V 3 bases and J 4 bases, with 15 bases left between them. CDR3 amino acids: CASSFSRLGGTEAFF. CDR3 sequence (DNA): TGTGCCAGCAGTTTTAGTCGTTTAGGGGGCACTGAAGCTTTCTTT.

This clonotype was counted at least ten times. The chain carries TRBV6-1 and TRBJ2-7; tentatively, D is TRBD1 (5 bases). Deletions cut 6 bases from V and 1 base from J, with 10 bases between. Looked up from germline, CDR1 is MNHNS and CDR2 is SASEGT. This CDR3 has 13 amino acids. The CDR3 sequence: CASSQGVSYEQYF. The CDR3 nucleotides are TGTGCCAGCAGCCAGGGCGTATCCTACGAGCAGTACTTC.

This clonotype was counted between two and nine times. The rearrangement joins TRBV5-1 to TRBJ2-1, with 7 bases that match TRBD2. V shed 2 bases, J shed 3 bases, and the junction held 8 bases outside the gene matches. Germline CDR1 and CDR2: SGHRS and YFSETQ. The CDR3 runs 16 residues. The CDR3 region is CASSFGPTSVYNEQFF. CDR3 nucleotides: TGCGCCAGCAGCTTCGGACCTACTAGCGTCTACAATGAGCAGTTCTTC.

The chain joins TRBV6-5 to TRBJ2-7, with D unresolved. The CDR3 extends over 15 amino acids. V was shortened by 0 bases and J by 3 bases, with 12 bases between the two germline ends. The germline CDR1 and CDR2 sequences are MNHEY and SVGAGI. The CDR3 region is CASSYSGISSYEQYF. DNA of the CDR3: TGTGCCAGCAGTTACTCAGGGATTAGTAGCTACGAGCAGTACTTC.

The J gene is TRBJ1-1, the V gene TRBV6-6; D perhaps matches TRBD1 (6 bases). V dropped 6 bases and J dropped 5 bases, with 10 bases sitting between them. This CDR3 contains 12 residues. Germline CDR1 and CDR2: MNHNY and SVGAGI (reference sequence). This CDR3 reads CASSHRETEAFF. The DNA for the CDR3 is TGTGCCAGCAGCCACAGGGAAACTGAAGCTTTCTTT.

The chain combines TRBV7-8 with TRBJ2-3; the D gene is possibly TRBD2 (6 bases). From germline, CDR1 is SGHVS and CDR2 FQNEAQ. CDR3 length equals 18 residues. Trimming removed 1 base at V and 0 bases at J, with 17 bases between. The CDR3 region is CASSLDYLRGLSTDTQYF. CDR3 DNA sequence: TGTGCCAGCAGCTTAGACTATTTGCGGGGCCTTAGCACAGATACGCAGTATTTT.